This T cell receptor (beta chain) is drawn from a study of blood T cell repertoires in COVID-19. Turning to the study itself: Some COVID-19 samples were acute and others convalescent; all came from the United States, Italy and Spain. T cells, B-cell-depleted T cells, or PBMCs supplied cDNA or gDNA.

Some clones are missing from TCRdb's copy, which holds only in-frame ones; the method was immunoSEQ multiplex PCR. The repertoire holds about 200,000 clones, with 86% as singletons. From germline, CDR1 is LNHDA and CDR2 SQIVND (reference sequence). With V trimmed by 3 bases and J by 3 bases, 10 bases remained unmatched. This CDR3 region has 18 residues. A COVID-19 case was met by exposed participants within 2 weeks before study entry. Sequenced: PBMCs or T cells enriched from blood (not recorded which). The chain is built from TRBV19 and TRBJ2-1; 11 nucleotides agree with TRBD2. The TCR was taken from a woman in her twenties or thirties who had been exposed to COVID-19. The CDR3 protein is CASSISSLAGGLYNEQFF. The CDR3 DNA sequence: TGTGCCAGTAGTATCTCCTCTCTAGCGGGGGGCCTCTACAATGAGCAGTTCTTC. Combining the CDR3 with reference TRBV19 and TRBJ2-1 gives the whole variable domain DGGITQSPKYLFRKEGQNVTLSCEQNLNHDAMYWYRQDPGQGLRLIYYSQIVNDFQKGDIAEGYSVSREKKESFPLTVTSAQKNPTAFYLCASSISSLAGGLYNEQFFGPGTRLTVL.